Given below is one TCR beta chain in context. Donors likely had unrecorded immune exposures despite being nominally healthy when sampled. This entry comes from a study of cytomegalovirus exposure and HLA in healthy donors. PCR employed 60 Vbeta and 13 Jbeta primers. Sequencing was performed with immunoSEQ multiplex PCR; in TCRdb, only in-frame clones are kept and a portion is missing. Of fewer than 250,000 clones in the sample, approximately 80% were seen once. The CDR3 spans 17 residues. V gave up 5 bases and J gave up 2 bases, with 21 bases separating them. In germline, CDR1 is SGHVS, CDR2 FQNEAQ. The clonotype originates from a man aged 25 to 40 in good health and CMV-seronegative. The sample consisted of PBMCs. V gene TRBV7-8 combines with J gene TRBJ2-5; a weak D match, TRBD1 (6 bases). CDR3 in amino acids: CASSILRPGTKQETQYF. The CDR3 bases are TGTGCCAGCAGCATCCTACGACCCGGGACAAAACAAGAGACCCAGTACTTC.